These 14 T cell receptor beta chains were sequenced from one sample in a study of CD4 T cell repertoires in COVID-19 (dated by TCRdb to the early 2020s). The time point tag for this specimen amounts to: sample from a COVID-19-recovered individual after infection. Library method: the immunoSEQ multiplex PCR assay. The table was pulled from immuneACCESS by TCRdb, which kept in-frame rearrangements only. Such tables lose some clones; where checked, under half of the loss comes from unresolved V genes, and the rest has no known cause. This sample lists some 80,000 clones; 80% to 90% were detected once. Of the sample, 0.45% to 0.7% is held by the ten largest clones. This material consisted of CD4+ T cells from peripheral blood, taken after recovery from COVID-19. The receptors shown here come from a human donor who had COVID-19.

The chain recombines TRBV5-4 with TRBJ2-1; 14 positions agree with TRBD2. V dropped 4 bases and J dropped 7; count of bases not matched to a gene: 13. Per the germline V gene, CDR1 is SGHNT and CDR2 is YYREEE (reference sequence). The CDR3 consists of 18 residues. The CDR3 DNA is TGTGCCAGCAGCCGGGGACTAGCGGGAGCGTCGTTGGGAAATGAGCAGTTCTTC. Protein product: CASSRGLAGASLGNEQFF.

The chain couples TRBV10-3 to TRBJ2-3; D is possibly TRBD1 (5 bases). This CDR3 is built from 14 residues. V was clipped by 6 bases and J by 1 base, with 11 bases between them. The germline V gene has CDR1 ENHRY and CDR2 SYGVKD. CDR3 residues: CAISQGRGTDTQYF. The CDR3, as DNA: TGTGCCATCAGCCAGGGTAGGGGCACAGATACGCAGTATTTT.

V gene TRBV6-1 combines with J gene TRBJ2-2; 10 bases map to TRBD2. J gave up 4 bases and V 2 bases, and 7 bases lay outside the gene matches. The CDR3 is 17 residues long. The V gene's germline CDR1 is MNHNS and CDR2 SASEGT. CDR3: CASSERGASGGTGELFF. DNA for the CDR3: TGTGCCAGCAGTGAACGGGGGGCTAGCGGGGGCACCGGGGAGCTGTTTTTT.

The chain is built from TRBV18 and TRBJ2-2, with 7 bases matching TRBD2. The CDR3 spans 14 residues. The germline V gene has CDR1 KGHSH and CDR2 LQKENI. With V trimmed by 7 bases and J by 1 base, 3 bases remained unmatched. The CDR3 sequence: CASYAGVNTGELFF. CDR3 DNA: TGTGCCAGCTACGCGGGGGTGAACACCGGGGAGCTGTTTTTT.

The rearrangement joins TRBV5-6 to TRBJ1-2; no reliable D call. Per the germline V gene, CDR1 is SGHDT and CDR2 is YYEEEE. V lost 4 bases to trimming and J lost 8 bases, with 12 bases between them. The CDR3 loop spans 12 amino acids. CDR3 amino acids: CASSPESRGYTF. The DNA for the CDR3 is TGTGCCAGCAGCCCGGAATCTAGGGGCTACACCTTC.

For the CDR3, the DNA is TGTGCCAGTAGTAGGACAGGGGGCTCCTACGAGCAGTACTTC. Translating it yields CASSRTGGSYEQYF. The chain uses TRBV19 and TRBJ2-7, with TRBD1 matching over 10 bases. Unmatched junction bases numbered 0, after V lost 4 bases and J lost 0 bases. Germline V gives CDR1 LNHDA, CDR2 SQIVND (reference sequence). CDR3 length: 14 amino acids.

The chain joins TRBV2 to TRBJ1-2, with TRBD1 matching over 10 bases. CDR1 is SNHLY, CDR2 FYNNEI, per germline. Germline trimming cut 8 bases from V and 0 bases from J; bases unmatched to any gene: 12. The CDR3 runs 17 residues. CDR3: CASRSGTGVLANYGYTF. The DNA for the CDR3 is TGTGCCAGCCGCTCGGGGACAGGGGTTCTAGCTAACTATGGCTACACCTTC.

In DNA, the CDR3 is TGTGCCATCAGACAAGCGGGAGGGGAAGAGACCCAGTACTTC. Translating it yields CAIRQAGGEETQYF. The chain links TRBV10-3 to TRBJ2-5, with TRBD2 matching over 10 bases. The germline CDR1 and CDR2 sequences are ENHRY and SYGVKD. V shed 6 bases and J 3 bases; nucleotides not matched to a gene: 4. This CDR3 region has 14 residues.

CDR3 protein: CASSLSRTGITTGELFF. The CDR3 nucleotides are TGTGCCAGCAGCTTATCCAGGACAGGGATTACCACCGGGGAGCTGTTTTTT. V is TRBV7-9 and J is TRBJ2-2, with TRBD1 matching over 8 bases. CDR3 length: 17 amino acids. V gave up 2 bases and J gave up 4 bases; unmatched junction bases: 9. Looked up from germline, CDR1 is SEHNR and CDR2 is FQNEAQ (reference sequence).

V usage is TRBV11-2 and J usage is TRBJ2-5, with D perhaps being TRBD1 or TRBD2 (6 bases each). CDR1 is SGHAT and CDR2 is FQNNGV in the germline V gene. Trimming removed 3 bases at V and 4 bases at J, with 12 bases between. The CDR3 length is 14 residues. CDR3 region: CASSFPGGAETQYF. The CDR3 DNA is TGTGCCAGCAGCTTTCCCGGGGGCGCAGAGACCCAGTACTTC.

The chain is built from TRBV5-1 and TRBJ2-1, with D perhaps matching TRBD1 (6 bases). Trimming removed 0 bases from V and 12 bases from J, with 22 bases in between. The V gene's germline CDR1 is SGHRS and CDR2 YFSETQ. The CDR3 spans 16 residues. CDR3 region: CASSLAPGHRATGQFF. CDR3 DNA: TGCGCCAGCAGCTTGGCACCTGGTCACAGGGCCACAGGGCAGTTCTTC. Looking up the rest from reference TRBV5-1 and TRBJ2-1 gives the full variable domain: KAGVTQTPRYLIKTRGQQVTLSCSPISGHRSVSWYQQTPGQGLQFLFEYFSETQRNKGNFPGRFSGRQFSNSRSEMNVSTLELGDSALYLCASSLAPGHRATGQFFGPGTRLTVL.

The CDR3 loop reads CASSDTGRNQPQHF. For the CDR3, the DNA is TGCGCCAGCAGCGATACAGGGAGGAATCAGCCCCAGCATTTT. The chain has TRBV4-1 and TRBJ1-5; maybe TRBD1 (6 bases). The CDR3 loop spans 14 amino acids. Trimming took 5 bases from V and 4 from J, leaving 12 bases between them. CDR1 is MGHRA and CDR2 is YSYEKL in the germline V gene.

This chain uses TRBV5-1 with TRBJ1-1, with 8 bases identical to TRBD1. Germline V gives CDR1 SGHRS, CDR2 YFSETQ. The CDR3 totals 16 residues. J lost 4 bases, V lost 2 bases, and 10 bases had no gene match. CDR3 in amino acids: CASSFKPTGDVTEAFF. The CDR3 DNA follows: TGCGCCAGCAGCTTTAAACCGACAGGGGATGTCACTGAAGCTTTCTTT.

The rearrangement links TRBV18 to TRBJ1-1; 9 bases are a match to TRBD1. This CDR3 is 18 amino acids long. V was clipped by 0 bases and J by 4 bases; unmatched bases: 12. Germline loops: CDR1 KGHSH, CDR2 LQKENI. In DNA form, the CDR3 reads TGTGCCAGCTCACCACCGCTCGGGACAGGGAGATTAAGCACTGAAGCTTTCTTT. Translated, it gives CASSPPLGTGRLSTEAFF.